The sequence of this T cell receptor (beta chain) was determined in a study of blood T cell repertoires in COVID-19. Looking at the study overall: Material from acute and convalescent COVID-19 was sourced from the United States, Italy and Spain. T cells, B-cell-depleted T cells, or PBMCs provided the cDNA or gDNA that served as material.

In the authors' workflow: Estimates of nucleated cell counts were drawn from the amplification of reference gene primers. The table came from immunoSEQ multiplex PCR; TCRdb's copy has only in-frame clones and leaves some out. D and trimming were read from the DNA, whereas the V and J calls and clone size are those reported in that table. The table includes about 23,000 clones, roughly 90% detected once. The CDR3 has 15 amino acids. Germline trimming cut 2 bases from V and 0 bases from J; bases unmatched to any gene: 0. Germline assignment: CDR1 KGHSH and CDR2 LQKENI. The chain joins TRBV18 to TRBJ2-7; 11 positions agree with TRBD2. The sequenced sample consisted of peripheral blood. This sequence was found in a woman aged 80 or older with active or convalescent COVID-19. For the CDR3, the DNA is TGTGCCAGCTCACCAGGACTAGCGGGCTCCTACGAGCAGTACTTC. It codes for CASSPGLAGSYEQYF.